Listed below are T cell receptor beta chains from one sample, sequenced in a study of blood T cell repertoires in COVID-19. This table comes from immunoSEQ multiplex PCR, and its TCRdb copy is limited to in-frame clones, with some not included. The table shows tens of thousands of clones, with roughly nine tenths occurring only once. The source material was peripheral blood. The receptors were sampled from a man between 65 and 85 years old with active COVID-19. The CDR3 runs from the conserved cysteine through the conserved F or W. D genes are given only for firm matches. Not all rows give a size; the values are once, few, many and, for expanded clones, a class.

v_call: TRBV19; clone_size: -; j_call: TRBJ2-7; d_call: -; cdr3_nt: TGTGCCAGTAGTATTGCGCGGGCGGCCTCCTACGAGCAGTACTTC; cdr3_aa: CASSIARAASYEQYF
v_call: TRBV7-2; clone_size: medium-sized; j_call: TRBJ1-5; d_call: -; cdr3_nt: TGTGCCAGCAGCGGGAGGGGGGGCCCAGGGCAGCCCCAGCATTTT; cdr3_aa: CASSGRGGPGQPQHF
v_call: TRBV7-9; clone_size: -; j_call: TRBJ2-7; d_call: -; cdr3_nt: TGTGCCAGCAGCTTTCCTACACAGGGTACCGACGAGCAGTACTTC; cdr3_aa: CASSFPTQGTDEQYF
v_call: TRBV18; clone_size: -; j_call: TRBJ1-1; d_call: TRBD1; cdr3_nt: TGTGCCAGCTCACCGATTCCGGACAGGGGGCCTAGGAACACTGAAGCTTTCTTT; cdr3_aa: CASSPIPDRGPRNTEAFF
v_call: TRBV6-5; clone_size: -; j_call: TRBJ1-4; d_call: -; cdr3_nt: TGTGCCAGCCGGACAGTCACTAATGAAAAACTGTTTTTT; cdr3_aa: CASRTVTNEKLFF
v_call: TRBV19; clone_size: -; j_call: TRBJ2-3; d_call: TRBD1; cdr3_nt: TGTGCCAGTAGTAAACGCCCGGGACAGAAAAACACAGATACGCAGTATTTT; cdr3_aa: CASSKRPGQKNTDTQYF
v_call: TRBV27; clone_size: -; j_call: TRBJ2-7; d_call: -; cdr3_nt: TGTGCCAGCAGTTTTTGGGGGCGCCTCTACGAGCAGTACTTC; cdr3_aa: CASSFWGRLYEQYF
v_call: TRBV11-2; clone_size: -; j_call: TRBJ1-6; d_call: TRBD1; cdr3_nt: TGTGCCAGCAGGCTCACAGGGGGGAATAATTCACCCCTCCACTTT; cdr3_aa: CASRLTGGNNSPLHF
v_call: TRBV5-6; clone_size: -; j_call: TRBJ2-1; d_call: TRBD2; cdr3_nt: TGTGCCAGCAGCTTGGTCAGCGGGAGGAGCTATGAGCAGTTCTTC; cdr3_aa: CASSLVSGRSYEQFF
v_call: TRBV30; clone_size: -; j_call: TRBJ2-7; d_call: TRBD2; cdr3_nt: TGTGCCTGTCAGCGGGGACCCTACGAGCAGTACTTC; cdr3_aa: CACQRGPYEQYF
v_call: TRBV6-2/TRBV6-3; clone_size: few; j_call: TRBJ2-7; d_call: -; cdr3_nt: TGTGCCAGCAGTGCCCAGGGGTACGAGCAGTACTTC; cdr3_aa: CASSAQGYEQYF
v_call: TRBV18; clone_size: -; j_call: TRBJ2-5; d_call: TRBD2; cdr3_nt: TGTGCCAGCTCACGGGATAGCGGGAGTAGGGGACAAGAGACCCAGTACTTC; cdr3_aa: CASSRDSGSRGQETQYF
v_call: TRBV7-9; clone_size: -; j_call: TRBJ2-3; d_call: TRBD2; cdr3_nt: TGTGCCAGCAGCCCCTGGCTAGCGGGAGCCACAGATACGCAGTATTTT; cdr3_aa: CASSPWLAGATDTQYF
v_call: TRBV6-5; clone_size: -; j_call: TRBJ2-3; d_call: -; cdr3_nt: TGTGCCAGCCCGCCTCCTGGAGACACAGATACGCAGTATTTT; cdr3_aa: CASPPPGDTDTQYF
v_call: TRBV5-6; clone_size: -; j_call: TRBJ1-5; d_call: TRBD1; cdr3_nt: TGTGCCAGCAGCACCAGGGGGCCCAATCAGCCCCAGCATTTT; cdr3_aa: CASSTRGPNQPQHF
v_call: TRBV5-6; clone_size: -; j_call: TRBJ1-6; d_call: TRBD1; cdr3_nt: TGTGCCAGCAGCCATCCCGGCGGGACAGGGGCCTTCGGTAATTCACCCCTCCACTTT; cdr3_aa: CASSHPGGTGAFGNSPLHF
v_call: TRBV6-5; clone_size: -; j_call: TRBJ2-3; d_call: -; cdr3_nt: TGTGCCAGCAGTTATGACGGGAGCAGCACAGATACGCAGTATTTT; cdr3_aa: CASSYDGSSTDTQYF
v_call: TRBV12-3/TRBV12-4; clone_size: -; j_call: TRBJ1-1; d_call: TRBD1; cdr3_nt: TGTGCCAGCAGTCCACAGGGGTGGACTGAAGCTTTCTTT; cdr3_aa: CASSPQGWTEAFF
v_call: TRBV4-2; clone_size: -; j_call: TRBJ2-7; d_call: -; cdr3_nt: TGTGCCAGCAGCCAAGATCCAGGCCTAACTGACGAGCAGTACTTC; cdr3_aa: CASSQDPGLTDEQYF
v_call: TRBV5-1; clone_size: -; j_call: TRBJ2-2; d_call: -; cdr3_nt: TGCGCCAGCAGCTTGTCAGGCTCGAACACCGGGGAGCTGTTTTTT; cdr3_aa: CASSLSGSNTGELFF
v_call: TRBV9; clone_size: -; j_call: TRBJ1-2; d_call: TRBD1; cdr3_nt: TGTGCCAGCAGCGGGATGCCAGGGGGCTATTACACCTTC; cdr3_aa: CASSGMPGGYYTF
v_call: TRBV6-2/TRBV6-3; clone_size: -; j_call: TRBJ2-7; d_call: -; cdr3_nt: TGTGCCAGCAGTTACGGCGGGGCGAACTACGAGCAGTACTTC; cdr3_aa: CASSYGGANYEQYF
v_call: TRBV19; clone_size: -; j_call: TRBJ1-5; d_call: TRBD1; cdr3_nt: TGTGCCAGTAGTACCACAGGGGGCCATCAGCCCCAGCATTTT; cdr3_aa: CASSTTGGHQPQHF
v_call: TRBV30; clone_size: -; j_call: TRBJ1-2; d_call: TRBD1; cdr3_nt: TGTGCCTGGAGCCAAAACAGGGGCTATGGCTACACCTTC; cdr3_aa: CAWSQNRGYGYTF
v_call: TRBV12-3/TRBV12-4; clone_size: -; j_call: TRBJ2-1; d_call: -; cdr3_nt: TGTGCCAGCAGTTGGGGTCTAGCCCCGGGCTTCTTC; cdr3_aa: CASSWGLAPGFF
v_call: TRBV7-2; clone_size: -; j_call: TRBJ1-2; d_call: TRBD1; cdr3_nt: TGTGCCAGCAGCGAGTGGGACAGCTATGGCTACACCTTC; cdr3_aa: CASSEWDSYGYTF
v_call: TRBV7-9; clone_size: -; j_call: TRBJ2-4; d_call: -; cdr3_nt: TGTGCCAGCAGCACAGAGTGGGCACTAGCCAAAAACATTCAGTACTTC; cdr3_aa: CASSTEWALAKNIQYF
v_call: TRBV5-6; clone_size: once; j_call: TRBJ1-2; d_call: TRBD1; cdr3_nt: TGTGCCAGCAGCCGCCGGGCAGGGGGAAGGGGCTACACCTTC; cdr3_aa: CASSRRAGGRGYTF
v_call: TRBV5-6; clone_size: -; j_call: TRBJ2-4; d_call: -; cdr3_nt: TGTGCCAGCAGCTCACCGGACTCGGGCAAAAACATTCAGTACTTC; cdr3_aa: CASSSPDSGKNIQYF